Only a few counts were recorded for the clone carrying this T cell receptor (beta chain). Time point of the sample: patch test 2, 6 weeks after DPC sensitization. Documented treatment: therapeutic diphenylcyclopropenone sensitization with weekly scalp DPC. This sample stems from a study of human T cells and chemical hapten exposure. TCRdb reprocessed the RACE reads with MiXCR, giving one entry per CDR3 protein. The sample yields a few hundred thousand distinct CDR3 sequences, about 6.9% seen once. V lost 8 bases and J 3 bases, leaving 14 bases between the germline ends. This CDR3 is 13 amino acids long. Per the germline V gene, CDR1 is MNHNY and CDR2 is SVGAGI (reference sequence).

This chain uses TRBV6-6 with TRBJ2-7; the D gene is possibly TRBD2 (5 bases). The source of this sequence is a woman aged 18-30 years with alopecia areata. Some clones in this sample may be carry-over from other donors' samples. This material consisted of whole blood, taken in connection with sensitization to the hapten diphenylcyclopropenone (DPC). DNA for the CDR3: TGTGCCAGCGGTCGGGGAGAGAGCTACGAGCAGTACTTC. Translating it yields CASGRGESYEQYF.